The next 30 T cell receptor beta chains were all read from a single sample in a study of OX40 agonist ivuxolimab in advanced cancers. Assay used: immunoSEQ multiplex PCR; TCRdb lists only in-frame clones, some missing. This table holds approximately 50,000 clones, 90% to 95% found once. Sequenced material: CD4+ or CD8+ T cells sorted from blood, taken in a trial of the OX40 agonist ivuxolimab. The receptors shown here come from an adult with an advanced solid tumor such as melanoma, head and neck, liver or kidney cancer.

The V call is TRBV21-1, the J call TRBJ2-6. TRBV21-1 is labeled a pseudogene. The CDR3 loop spans 15 amino acids. The CDR3 loop reads CASNSDISGANVLTF. In DNA form, the CDR3 reads TGTGCCAGCAACAGCGACATCTCTGGGGCCAACGTCCTGACTTTC.

The V call is TRBV4-3, the J call TRBJ1-2; D is unresolved. Germline CDR1 is LGHNA and CDR2 is YSLEER. The CDR3 has 14 amino acids. V was clipped by 3 bases and J by 8 bases, with 16 bases between them. The CDR3, as DNA: TGCGCCAGCAGCCATCTCCTACCGGTCGGCGGCTACACCTTC. It encodes CASSHLLPVGGYTF.

V is TRBV6-5 and J is TRBJ2-7, with a weak D call TRBD2 (5 bases). CDR1 is MNHEY, CDR2 SVGAGI, per germline. Trimming stripped 8 bases from V and 4 bases from J, with 12 bases between. This CDR3 spans 12 amino acids. CDR3: CASSGRGYEQYF. The CDR3 DNA sequence: TGTGCCAGCTCCGGTCGAGGGTACGAGCAGTACTTC.

The chain is built from TRBV5-1 and TRBJ2-5; perhaps TRBD1 as D (5 bases). The length of the CDR3 is 16 residues. The V gene's germline CDR1 is SGHRS and CDR2 YFSETQ. Trimming removed 5 bases from V and 1 base from J, with 18 bases in between. CDR3 protein: CASSLSARVSQETQYF. The CDR3 DNA follows: TGCGCCAGCAGTTTGTCGGCCAGGGTGAGCCAAGAGACCCAGTACTTC.

The rearrangement uses TRBV9 and TRBJ2-1; no clear D. Germline CDR1 is SGDLS and CDR2 is YYNGEE. Between the trimmed V and J ends, which lost 0 bases and 0 bases, there was a span of 7 bases. CDR3 length: 15 residues. In nucleotides, the CDR3 is TGTGCCAGCAGCGTAGTCTTCGGCTCCTACAATGAGCAGTTCTTC. Translating gives CASSVVFGSYNEQFF.

This clone appeared a single time. The V gene is TRBV6-1, the J gene TRBJ2-7; no firm D call. The germline gives CDR1 MNHNS, CDR2 SASEGT. V was cut by 7 bases and J by 0 bases, with 16 bases left in between. The CDR3 consists of 15 residues. The CDR3 nucleotides read TGTGCCAGCACCTCGGCAGCCTGGAGCTCCTACGAGCAGTACTTC. Its protein is CASTSAAWSSYEQYF.

This rearrangement joins TRBV9 to TRBJ2-3; 9 bases align to TRBD1. J gave up 5 bases and V 4 bases, and 8 bases lay outside the gene matches. The CDR3 runs 15 residues. Germline CDR1 SGDLS, CDR2 YYNGEE. CDR3 nucleotide sequence: TGTGCCAGCAGCACCCCGGACAGGGGACTAGATACGCAGTATTTT. Its protein is CASSTPDRGLDTQYF.

This clone appeared once. This chain connects TRBV5-6 to TRBJ2-7, with 9 bases fitting TRBD1. The germline CDR1 and CDR2 sequences are SGHDT and YYEEEE. Losses at the gene ends were 0 bases for V and 2 bases for J; bases not matched to a gene: 6. The CDR3 covers 16 residues. CDR3 amino acids: CASSLEGQGLTYEQYF. The CDR3 DNA reads as TGTGCCAGCAGCTTGGAAGGACAGGGGCTCACCTACGAGCAGTACTTC.

The rearrangement joins TRBV15 to TRBJ2-3; 12 bases agree with TRBD2. The junction had 10 bases not matched to a gene; V was cut back by 4 bases and J by 8 bases. Germline V lookup: CDR1 LNHNV, CDR2 YYDKDF (reference sequence). This CDR3 comprises 16 residues. This CDR3 is CATSTSSGRARGTQYF. CDR3 sequence (DNA): TGTGCCACCAGCACCTCTAGCGGGAGGGCTAGGGGTACGCAGTATTTT.

This clone came up a few times. This sequence joins TRBV6-6 and TRBJ2-7; D is perhaps TRBD1 (6 bases). Per the germline V gene, CDR1 is MNHNY and CDR2 is SVGAGI (reference sequence). This CDR3 is 13 amino acids long. Trimming stripped 4 bases from V and 4 bases from J, with 11 bases between. Here the CDR3 reads CASSWEQGYEQYF. Here the CDR3 DNA reads TGTGCCAGCAGTTGGGAACAGGGATACGAGCAGTACTTC.

This clone was detected only once. The gene calls are TRBV29-1 and TRBJ2-7; tentatively, D is TRBD1 (5 bases). V was clipped by 6 bases and J by 3 bases, with 9 bases between them. Germline V gene lookup returns CDR1 SQVTM and CDR2 ANQGSEA. The CDR3 contains 11 residues. DNA of the CDR3: TGCAGCGTAGAGACAGACTACGAGCAGTACTTC. It codes for CSVETDYEQYF.

Worth noting for this clone: Other nucleotide sequences in the sample specify the same CDR3. The gene calls are TRBV9 and TRBJ2-7; a weak D match, TRBD1 (5 bases). V was clipped by 0 bases and J by 1 base, with 5 bases between them. This CDR3 contains 13 residues. Looked up from germline, CDR1 is SGDLS and CDR2 is YYNGEE. The CDR3 is CASSVGTSYEQYF. The CDR3 region has the DNA TGTGCCAGCAGCGTAGGGACATCCTACGAGCAGTACTTC.

This chain links TRBV7-6 with TRBJ2-7; 9 bases match TRBD2. Trimming took 5 bases from V and 5 from J; bases not matched to a gene: 4. The CDR3 is made up of 13 amino acids. Germline values: CDR1 SGHVS, CDR2 FNYEAQ. DNA for the CDR3: TGTGCCAGCAGCACCGGGACTAGCAACGAGCAGTACTTC. Protein: CASSTGTSNEQYF.

The chain has TRBV5-6 and TRBJ1-2, with D hard to call. This CDR3 contains 14 residues. Looked up from germline, CDR1 is SGHDT and CDR2 is YYEEEE. V was cut by 4 bases and J by 4 bases, with 14 bases left in between. The CDR3 DNA reads TGTGCCAGCAGCCCGGGATCTACCGTCTATGGCTACACCTTC. Translation gives CASSPGSTVYGYTF.

V is TRBV9 and J is TRBJ2-3; D unclear. With 0 bases removed from V and 4 bases from J, the gap between germline ends came to 3 bases. The CDR3 is made up of 12 amino acids. The germline V gene has CDR1 SGDLS and CDR2 YYNGEE. The CDR3 bases are TGTGCCAGCAGCGTAGATGCAGATACGCAGTATTTT. This translates into CASSVDADTQYF.

The rearrangement links TRBV7-9 to TRBJ2-7; 7 nucleotides line up with TRBD1. Germline CDR1 reads SEHNR; CDR2 reads FQNEAQ (reference sequence). V shed 5 bases and J 11 bases; nucleotides not matched to a gene: 12. The CDR3 has 13 residues. The CDR3 loop reads CASSPQGEIQEYF. The CDR3 DNA is TGTGCCAGCAGCCCTCAGGGGGAAATCCAGGAGTACTTC.

The chain links TRBV19 to TRBJ1-3; D not certain. Trimming pared 5 bases from V and 2 bases from J, leaving 10 bases between. This CDR3 has 14 amino acids. CDR1 and CDR2 from the germline V gene are LNHDA and SQIVND (reference sequence). CDR3 in DNA: TGTGCCAGTAGTTCAGCAGAAACTGGAAACACCATATATTTT. Amino acids: CASSSAETGNTIYF.

J is TRBJ2-7 and V is TRBV9; D tentatively reads TRBD1 or TRBD2 (5 bases each). CDR3 length equals 15 residues. Per the germline V gene, CDR1 is SGDLS and CDR2 is YYNGEE. V lost 0 bases, J lost 2 bases, and 12 bases lay in between. The CDR3 is CASSVGGTSTYEQYF. The CDR3 DNA sequence: TGTGCCAGCAGCGTAGGTGGGACCTCTACCTACGAGCAGTACTTC.

The V gene is TRBV10-2, the J gene TRBJ2-7; possibly TRBD1 for D (6 bases). The V end was cut by 10 bases, the J end by 0 bases, with 19 bases between. The germline CDR1 and CDR2 sequences are WSHSY and SAAADI. This CDR3 has 15 residues. The CDR3 here is CATEPQTGNSYEQYF. The CDR3 DNA reads as TGCGCCACCGAGCCCCAGACAGGAAACTCCTACGAGCAGTACTTC.

V usage is TRBV7-9 and J usage is TRBJ1-2; D is uncertain. V lost 5 bases and J 7 bases, leaving 11 bases between the germline ends. The CDR3 is 12 residues long. CDR1 and CDR2 (germline): SEHNR, FQNEAQ (reference sequence). The CDR3 coding sequence is TGTGCCAGCAGCCCATCCCTTGTTGGCTACACCTTC. Translating it yields CASSPSLVGYTF.

The CDR3: CASSLERPTSGIFYEQYF. As DNA, the CDR3 is TGTGCCAGCAGCTTAGAGAGACCCACTAGCGGGATTTTCTACGAGCAGTACTTC. The chain uses TRBV7-2 and TRBJ2-7; 10 nucleotides agree with TRBD2. CDR3 length: 18 residues. J lost 3 bases, V lost 1 base, and 12 bases had no gene match. Germline lookup yields CDR1 SGHTA and CDR2 FQGNSA.

The V and J genes are TRBV7-3 and TRBJ2-1; TRBD2 is a possible D gene (5 bases). CDR1 is SGHTA, CDR2 FQGTGA, per germline. CDR3 length equals 13 residues. Trimming took off 5 bases at V and 8 bases at J, with 13 bases between the two ends. The CDR3 protein is CASSHGGQDEQFF. The CDR3 DNA sequence: TGTGCCAGCAGCCACGGAGGCCAGGATGAGCAGTTCTTC.

The rearrangement uses TRBV12-5 and TRBJ2-5; 7 nucleotides line up with TRBD1. Germline V CDR1 and CDR2: LGHNT, FRNRAP. CDR3 length: 16 residues. V lost 4 bases and J lost 5; bases outside the gene matches: 13. This CDR3 is CASGSILGQSMETQYF. CDR3 coding DNA: TGTGCTAGTGGTTCTATTTTGGGACAGAGCATGGAGACCCAGTACTTC.

The J gene is TRBJ1-4, the V gene TRBV7-6; 7 positions agree with TRBD1. The CDR3 runs 17 residues. V lost 0 bases, J lost 0 bases, and 4 bases stayed unmatched. Germline V gene data show CDR1 as SGHVS and CDR2 as FNYEAQ. CDR3 protein: CASSLAGQPATNEKLFF. The CDR3 DNA is TGTGCCAGCAGCTTAGCGGGACAGCCCGCAACTAATGAAAAACTGTTTTTT.

The chain combines TRBV10-1 with TRBJ2-5; D unresolved. Between the trimmed V and J ends, which lost 10 bases and 2 bases, there was a span of 14 bases. This CDR3 spans 13 amino acids. Germline CDR1 is WNHNN and CDR2 is SYGVQD (reference sequence). In DNA form, the CDR3 reads TGCGCCACGAACCCCCGAACACAAGAGACCCAGTACTTC. This translates into CATNPRTQETQYF.

The V and J genes are TRBV27 and TRBJ2-2; maybe TRBD2 (5 bases). Trimming shortened V by 3 bases and J by 0 bases, and 5 bases separated the two germline ends. The CDR3 is 14 residues long. Germline V lookup: CDR1 MNHEY, CDR2 SMNVEV (reference sequence). The CDR3 is CASSFGANTGELFF. CDR3 nucleotides: TGTGCCAGCAGTTTCGGGGCGAACACCGGGGAGCTGTTTTTT.

The chain is built from TRBV5-4 and TRBJ2-6; the D gene could be TRBD1 or TRBD2 (5 bases each). CDR1 is SGHNT and CDR2 is YYREEE in the germline V gene (reference sequence). V lost 4 bases and J lost 4, with 9 bases in between. This CDR3 comprises 14 residues. The CDR3 region is CASSGGGGANVLTF. The CDR3 DNA follows: TGTGCCAGCAGCGGGGGTGGAGGGGCCAACGTCCTGACTTTC.

This chain connects TRBV6-4 to TRBJ2-1, with 9 bases identical to TRBD2. Per germline, CDR1 MRHNA and CDR2 SNTAGT. Germline trimming cut 0 bases from V and 4 bases from J; bases unmatched to any gene: 7. The CDR3 is made up of 17 amino acids. The CDR3 coding sequence is TGTGCCAGCAGTGACTCGGTGCTAGCGGGACATTACAATGAGCAGTTCTTC. Translation gives CASSDSVLAGHYNEQFF.

This clone was picked up one time. This sequence joins TRBV5-6 and TRBJ2-3, with 10 bases that match TRBD2. The trim removed 4 bases at V and 4 bases at J, leaving 9 bases unmatched. The germline CDR1 and CDR2 sequences are SGHDT and YYEEEE. The CDR3 loop spans 16 amino acids. The CDR3 region is CASSPAGLASADTQYF. The CDR3 DNA reads TGTGCCAGCAGCCCCGCGGGACTAGCGTCGGCAGATACGCAGTATTTT. The full variable domain, in which reference TRBV5-6 and TRBJ2-3 provide the parts outside the CDR3, is DAGVTQSPTHLIKTRGQQVTLRCSPKSGHDTVSWYQQALGQGPQFIFQYYEEEERQRGNFPDRFSGHQFPNYSSELNVNALLLGDSALYLCASSPAGLASADTQYFGPGTRLTVL.

The genes are TRBV5-6 and TRBJ1-5, with 7 bases lining up with TRBD1. The CDR3 has 15 residues. Losses at the gene ends were 0 bases for V and 2 bases for J; bases not matched to a gene: 2. Germline assignment: CDR1 SGHDT and CDR2 YYEEEE. CDR3 in amino acids: CASSLGQGGNQPQHF. In nucleotides, the CDR3 is TGTGCCAGCAGCTTGGGGCAGGGGGGCAATCAGCCCCAGCATTTT.